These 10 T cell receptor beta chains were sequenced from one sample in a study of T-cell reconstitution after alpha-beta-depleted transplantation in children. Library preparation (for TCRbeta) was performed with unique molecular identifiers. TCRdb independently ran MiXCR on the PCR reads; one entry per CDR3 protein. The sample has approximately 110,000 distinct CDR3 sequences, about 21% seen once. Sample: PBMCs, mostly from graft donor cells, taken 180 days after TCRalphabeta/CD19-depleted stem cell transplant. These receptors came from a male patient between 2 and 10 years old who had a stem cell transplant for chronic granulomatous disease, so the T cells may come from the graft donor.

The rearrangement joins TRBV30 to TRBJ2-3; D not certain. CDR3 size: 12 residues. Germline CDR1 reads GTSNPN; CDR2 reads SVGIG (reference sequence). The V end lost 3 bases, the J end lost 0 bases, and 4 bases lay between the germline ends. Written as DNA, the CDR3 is TGTGCCTGGAGACTGAGCACAGATACGCAGTATTTT. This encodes CAWRLSTDTQYF.

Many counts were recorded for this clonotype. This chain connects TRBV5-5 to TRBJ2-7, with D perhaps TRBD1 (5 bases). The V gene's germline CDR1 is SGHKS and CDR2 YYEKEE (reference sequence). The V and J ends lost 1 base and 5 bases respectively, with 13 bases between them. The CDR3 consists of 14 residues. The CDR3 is CASSLYQGPHEQYF. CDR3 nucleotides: TGTGCCAGCAGCTTGTACCAGGGCCCCCACGAGCAGTACTTC. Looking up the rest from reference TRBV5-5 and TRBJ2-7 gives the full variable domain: DAGVTQSPTHLIKTRGQQVTLRCSPISGHKSVSWYQQVLGQGPQFIFQYYEKEERGRGNFPDRFSARQFPNYSSELNVNALLLGDSALYLCASSLYQGPHEQYFGPGTRLTVT.

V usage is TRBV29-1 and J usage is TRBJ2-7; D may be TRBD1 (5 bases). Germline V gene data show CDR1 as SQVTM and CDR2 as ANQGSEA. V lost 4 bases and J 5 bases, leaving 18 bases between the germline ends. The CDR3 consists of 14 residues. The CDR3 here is CSVGGFRDTDEQYF. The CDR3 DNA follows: TGCAGCGTTGGAGGCTTCAGGGATACTGACGAGCAGTACTTC.

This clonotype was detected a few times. CDR3 region: CASSPKRTSVTYEQYF. The CDR3 region has the DNA TGTGCCAGCAGCCCAAAGAGGACTAGCGTCACTTACGAGCAGTACTTC. The chain combines TRBV28 with TRBJ2-7; 9 nucleotides align to TRBD2. Trimming took 6 bases from V and 4 from J; bases not matched to a gene: 13. Per germline, CDR1 MDHEN and CDR2 SYDVKM. The CDR3 runs 16 residues.

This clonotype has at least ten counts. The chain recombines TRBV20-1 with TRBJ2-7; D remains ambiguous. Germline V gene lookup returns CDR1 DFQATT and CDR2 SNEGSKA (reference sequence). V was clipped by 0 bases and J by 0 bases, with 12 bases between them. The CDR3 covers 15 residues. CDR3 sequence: CSARDRPLSSYEQYF. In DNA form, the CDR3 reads TGCAGTGCTAGAGACAGGCCCTTAAGCTCCTACGAGCAGTACTTC.

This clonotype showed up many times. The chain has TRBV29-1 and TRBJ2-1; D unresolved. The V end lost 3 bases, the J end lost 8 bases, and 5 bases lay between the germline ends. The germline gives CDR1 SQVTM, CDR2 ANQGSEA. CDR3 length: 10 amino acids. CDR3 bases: TGCAGCGTTGATGGTTATGAGCAGTTCTTC. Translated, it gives CSVDGYEQFF.

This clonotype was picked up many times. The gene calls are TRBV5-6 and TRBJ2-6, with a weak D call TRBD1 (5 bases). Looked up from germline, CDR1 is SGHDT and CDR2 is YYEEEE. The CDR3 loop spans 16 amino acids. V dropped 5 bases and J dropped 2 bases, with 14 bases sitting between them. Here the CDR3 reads CASRVQEKAGANVLTF. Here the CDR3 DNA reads TGTGCCAGCAGAGTACAGGAGAAGGCTGGGGCCAACGTCCTGACTTTC.

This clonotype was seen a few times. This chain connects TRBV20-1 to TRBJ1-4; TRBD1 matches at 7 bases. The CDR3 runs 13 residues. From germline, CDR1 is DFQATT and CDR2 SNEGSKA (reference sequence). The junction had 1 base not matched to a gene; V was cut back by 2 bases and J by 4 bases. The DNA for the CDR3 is TGCAGTGCTAGAACAGGGGATAATGAAAAACTGTTTTTT. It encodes CSARTGDNEKLFF.

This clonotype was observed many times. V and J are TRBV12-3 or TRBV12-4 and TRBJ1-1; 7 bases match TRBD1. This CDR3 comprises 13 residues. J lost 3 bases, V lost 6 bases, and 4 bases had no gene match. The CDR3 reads CASSLTGYTEAFF. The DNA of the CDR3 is TGTGCCAGCAGCCTGACAGGGTACACTGAAGCTTTCTTT.

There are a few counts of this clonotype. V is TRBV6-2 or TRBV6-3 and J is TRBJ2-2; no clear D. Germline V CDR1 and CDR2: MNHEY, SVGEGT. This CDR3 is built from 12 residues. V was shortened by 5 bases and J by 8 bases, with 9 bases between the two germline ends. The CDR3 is CASSTPPGELFF. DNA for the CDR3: TGTGCCAGCAGTACCCCGCCGGGGGAGCTGTTTTTT.